The TCR beta chain under discussion was sequenced for a study of shared clonotypes between healthy human individuals. V dropped 2 bases and J dropped 8 bases, with 21 bases sitting between them. This CDR3 contains 17 residues. CDR1 is MGHRA, CDR2 YSYEKL, per germline. This clone was recorded at least ten times. This same CDR3 is encoded by further DNA sequences in the sample. Investigators spread the genomic DNA of each subset evenly over several immunoSEQ plates. Spread over ten immunoSEQ deep assay plates, unsorted PBMC DNA underwent sequencing. Measured with immunoSEQ multiplex PCR; TCRdb has only the in-frame clones, and not every one. The data show about 490,000 clones, about three quarters seen once.

Specimen: PBMCs. The chain has TRBV4-1 and TRBJ1-4, with D perhaps matching TRBD1 (5 bases). The TCR was taken from a woman in her thirties or forties in good health. Some clones in this sample may be carry-over from other donors' samples. CDR3 amino acids: CASSQPRVTGAKEKLFF. As DNA, the CDR3 is TGCGCCAGCAGCCAACCAAGGGTAACAGGCGCCAAAGAAAAACTGTTTTTT.